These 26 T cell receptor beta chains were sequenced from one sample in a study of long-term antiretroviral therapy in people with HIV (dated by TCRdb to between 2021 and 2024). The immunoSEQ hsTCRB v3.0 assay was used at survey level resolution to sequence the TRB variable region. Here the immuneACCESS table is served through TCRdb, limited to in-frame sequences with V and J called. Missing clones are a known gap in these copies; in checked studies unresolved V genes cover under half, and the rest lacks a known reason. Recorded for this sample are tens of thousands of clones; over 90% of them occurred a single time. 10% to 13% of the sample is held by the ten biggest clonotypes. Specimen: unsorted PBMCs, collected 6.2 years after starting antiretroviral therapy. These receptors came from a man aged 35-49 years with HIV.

CDR3 protein: CASSISGITDTQYF. The DNA of the CDR3 is TGTGCCAGTAGTATATCGGGGATCACAGATACGCAGTATTTT. The chain recombines TRBV19 with TRBJ2-3; possibly TRBD2 for D (5 bases). CDR1 is LNHDA and CDR2 is SQIVND in the germline V gene (reference sequence). Deletions cut 2 bases from V and 2 bases from J, with 8 bases between. The CDR3 covers 14 residues.

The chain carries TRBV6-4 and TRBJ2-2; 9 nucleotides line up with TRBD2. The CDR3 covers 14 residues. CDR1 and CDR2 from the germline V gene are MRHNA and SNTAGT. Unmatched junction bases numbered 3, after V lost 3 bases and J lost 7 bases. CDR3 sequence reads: CASSELAGIGELFF. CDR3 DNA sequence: TGTGCCAGCAGTGAGCTAGCGGGGATCGGGGAGCTGTTTTTT.

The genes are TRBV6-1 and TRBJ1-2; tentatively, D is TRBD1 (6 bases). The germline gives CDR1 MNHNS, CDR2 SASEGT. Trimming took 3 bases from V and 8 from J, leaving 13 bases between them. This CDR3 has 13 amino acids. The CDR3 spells CASSDRGPGGYTF. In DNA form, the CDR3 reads TGTGCCAGCAGTGACAGGGGCCCCGGGGGCTACACCTTC.

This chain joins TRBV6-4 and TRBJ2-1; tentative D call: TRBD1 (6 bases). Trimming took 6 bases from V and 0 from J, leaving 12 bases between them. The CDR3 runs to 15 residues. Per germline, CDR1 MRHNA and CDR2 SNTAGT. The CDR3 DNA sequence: TGTGCCAGCAGCGCCCGGGACAACTCCTACAATGAGCAGTTCTTC. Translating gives CASSARDNSYNEQFF.

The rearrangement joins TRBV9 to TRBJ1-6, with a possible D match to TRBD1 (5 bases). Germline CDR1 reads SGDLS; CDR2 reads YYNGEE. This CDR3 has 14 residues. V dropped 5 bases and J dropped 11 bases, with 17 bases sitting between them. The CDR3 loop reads CASSPTDLQAPLHF. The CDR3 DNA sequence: TGTGCCAGCAGTCCGACAGACCTCCAGGCACCCCTCCACTTT. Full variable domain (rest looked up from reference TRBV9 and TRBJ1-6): DSGVTQTPKHLITATGQRVTLRCSPRSGDLSVYWYQQSLDQGLQFLIQYYNGEERAKGNILERFSAQQFPDLHSELNLSSLELGDSALYFCASSPTDLQAPLHFGNGTRLTVT.

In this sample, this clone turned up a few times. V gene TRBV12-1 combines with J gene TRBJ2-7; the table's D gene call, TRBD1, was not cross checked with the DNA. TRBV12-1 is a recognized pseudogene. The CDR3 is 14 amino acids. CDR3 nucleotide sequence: TGTGCCAGCAGCCAAAGGACAACCGCCTACGAGCAGTACTTC. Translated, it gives CASSQRTTAYEQYF.

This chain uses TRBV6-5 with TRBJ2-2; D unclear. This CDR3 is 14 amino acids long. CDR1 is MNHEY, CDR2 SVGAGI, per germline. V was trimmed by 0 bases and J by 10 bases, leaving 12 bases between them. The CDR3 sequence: CASSYSTASVELFF. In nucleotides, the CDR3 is TGTGCCAGCAGTTACTCGACGGCCTCCGTGGAGCTGTTTTTT.

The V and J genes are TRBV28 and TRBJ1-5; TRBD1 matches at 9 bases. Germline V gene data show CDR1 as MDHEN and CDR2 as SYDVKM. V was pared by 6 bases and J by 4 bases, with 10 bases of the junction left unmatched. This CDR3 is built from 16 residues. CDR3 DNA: TGTGCCAGCAGGGGGACAGGGAATACGGAAAATCAGCCCCAGCATTTT. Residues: CASRGTGNTENQPQHF.

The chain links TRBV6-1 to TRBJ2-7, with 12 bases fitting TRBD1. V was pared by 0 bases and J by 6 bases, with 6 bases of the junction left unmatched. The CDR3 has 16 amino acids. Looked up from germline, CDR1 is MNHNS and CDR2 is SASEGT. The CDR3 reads CASSEAGTGGNGEQYF. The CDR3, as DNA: TGTGCCAGCAGTGAAGCCGGGACAGGGGGCAACGGCGAGCAGTACTTC.

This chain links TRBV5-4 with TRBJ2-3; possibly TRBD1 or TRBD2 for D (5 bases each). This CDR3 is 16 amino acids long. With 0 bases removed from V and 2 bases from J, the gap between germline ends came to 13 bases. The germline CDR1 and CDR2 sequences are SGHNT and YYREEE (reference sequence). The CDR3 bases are TGTGCCAGCAGCTTGGAATCGGGACGGAACACAGATACGCAGTATTTT. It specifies CASSLESGRNTDTQYF.

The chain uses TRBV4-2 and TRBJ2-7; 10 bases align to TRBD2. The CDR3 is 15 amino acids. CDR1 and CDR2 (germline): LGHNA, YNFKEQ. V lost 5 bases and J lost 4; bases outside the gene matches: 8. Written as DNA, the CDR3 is TGTGCCAGCAGCGTCCAGCGGGGGGGCGGTTACGAGCAGTACTTC. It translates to CASSVQRGGGYEQYF.

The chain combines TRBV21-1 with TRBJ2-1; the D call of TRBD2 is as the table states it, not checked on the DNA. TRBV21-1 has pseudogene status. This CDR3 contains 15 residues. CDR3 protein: CQLAGADPIYNEQFF. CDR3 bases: TGTCAACTAGCGGGGGCCGACCCTATCTACAATGAGCAGTTCTTC.

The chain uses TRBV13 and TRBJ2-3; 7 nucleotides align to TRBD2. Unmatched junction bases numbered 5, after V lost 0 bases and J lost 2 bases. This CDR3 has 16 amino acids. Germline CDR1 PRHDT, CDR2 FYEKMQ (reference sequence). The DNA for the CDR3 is TGTGCCAGCAGCTTAGGCCAACGGGGGGACACAGATACGCAGTATTTT. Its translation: CASSLGQRGDTDTQYF.

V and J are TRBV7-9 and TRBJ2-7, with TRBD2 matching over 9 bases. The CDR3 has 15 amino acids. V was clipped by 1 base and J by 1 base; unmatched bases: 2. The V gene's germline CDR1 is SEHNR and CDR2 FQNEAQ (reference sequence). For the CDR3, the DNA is TGTGCCAGCAGCTTAGAGGCGGGAGGGTCCTACGAGCAGTACTTC. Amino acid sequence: CASSLEAGGSYEQYF.

CDR3 amino acids: CASSLDLNQPQHF. CDR3 DNA: TGTGCCAGCAGCTTGGACCTTAATCAGCCCCAGCATTTT. The rearrangement uses TRBV13 and TRBJ1-5; D is unclear. Germline CDR1 is PRHDT and CDR2 is FYEKMQ (reference sequence). V lost 3 bases and J 4 bases, leaving 7 bases between the germline ends. This CDR3 is built from 13 residues.

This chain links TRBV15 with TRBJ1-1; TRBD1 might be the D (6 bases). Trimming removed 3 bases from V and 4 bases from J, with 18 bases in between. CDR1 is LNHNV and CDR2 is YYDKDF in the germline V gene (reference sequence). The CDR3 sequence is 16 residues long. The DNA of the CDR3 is TGTGCCACCAGCAGTACCCCTATGGGGGGCGTCACTGAAGCTTTCTTT. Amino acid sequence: CATSSTPMGGVTEAFF.

The CDR3 sequence is CASSLSGETQYF. In DNA form, the CDR3 reads TGTGCCAGCAGCTTAAGTGGAGAGACCCAGTACTTC. The chain recombines TRBV7-8 with TRBJ2-5; D is unclear. V was trimmed by 2 bases and J by 4 bases, leaving 5 bases between them. Germline-derived CDR1 and CDR2 are SGHVS and FQNEAQ. The CDR3 has 12 amino acids. Full variable domain (rest looked up from reference TRBV7-8 and TRBJ2-5): GAGVSQSPRYKVAKRGQDVALRCDPISGHVSLFWYQQALGQGPEFLTYFQNEAQLDKSGLPSDRFFAERPEGSVSTLKIQRTQQEDSAVYLCASSLSGETQYFGPGTRLLVL.

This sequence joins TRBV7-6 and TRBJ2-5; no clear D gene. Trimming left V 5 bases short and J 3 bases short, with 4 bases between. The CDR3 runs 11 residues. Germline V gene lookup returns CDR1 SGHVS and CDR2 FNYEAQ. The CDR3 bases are TGTGCCAGCAGCGAGGAAGAGACCCAGTACTTC. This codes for CASSEEETQYF. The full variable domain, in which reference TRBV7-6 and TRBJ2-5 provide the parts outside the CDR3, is GAGVSQSPRYKVTKRGQDVALRCDPISGHVSLYWYRQALGQGPEFLTYFNYEAQQDKSGLPNDRFSAERPEGSISTLTIQRTEQRDSAMYRCASSEEETQYFGPGTRLLVL.

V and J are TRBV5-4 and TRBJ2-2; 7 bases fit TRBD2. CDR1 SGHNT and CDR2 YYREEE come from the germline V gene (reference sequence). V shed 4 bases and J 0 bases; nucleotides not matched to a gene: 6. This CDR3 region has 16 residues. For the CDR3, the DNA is TGTGCCAGCAGCACGGGGAGGGAACCGAACACCGGGGAGCTGTTTTTT. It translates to CASSTGREPNTGELFF.

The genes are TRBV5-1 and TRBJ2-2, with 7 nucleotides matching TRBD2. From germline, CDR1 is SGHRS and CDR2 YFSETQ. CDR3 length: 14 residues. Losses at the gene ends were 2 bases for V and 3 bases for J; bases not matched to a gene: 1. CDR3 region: CASSLGLDTGELFF. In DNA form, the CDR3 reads TGCGCCAGCAGCTTAGGACTAGACACCGGGGAGCTGTTTTTT.

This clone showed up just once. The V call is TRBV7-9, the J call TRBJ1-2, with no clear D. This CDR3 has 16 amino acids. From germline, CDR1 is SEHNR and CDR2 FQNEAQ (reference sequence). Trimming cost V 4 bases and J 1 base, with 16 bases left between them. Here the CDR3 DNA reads TGTGCCAGCAGCTCTGAATCCGATCGTGGTAACTATGGCTACACCTTC. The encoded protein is CASSSESDRGNYGYTF.

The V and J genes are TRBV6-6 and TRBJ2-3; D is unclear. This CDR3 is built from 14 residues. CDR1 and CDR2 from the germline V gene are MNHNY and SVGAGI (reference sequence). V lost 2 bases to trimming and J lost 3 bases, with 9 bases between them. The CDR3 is CASSYRPATDTQYF. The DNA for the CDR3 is TGTGCCAGCAGTTACCGGCCCGCAACAGATACGCAGTATTTT.

CDR3 residues: CASSLRVDAETQYF. The CDR3 nucleotides read TGTGCCAGCAGCTTAAGGGTGGACGCGGAGACCCAGTACTTC. This sequence joins TRBV7-9 and TRBJ2-5; D not certain. The CDR3 length is 14 residues. Trimming stripped 2 bases from V and 5 bases from J, with 12 bases between. Per germline, CDR1 SEHNR and CDR2 FQNEAQ (reference sequence).

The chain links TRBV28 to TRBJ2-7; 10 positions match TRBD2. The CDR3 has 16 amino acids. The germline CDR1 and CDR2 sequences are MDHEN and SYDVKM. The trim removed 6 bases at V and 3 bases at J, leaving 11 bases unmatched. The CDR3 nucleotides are TGTGCCAGCAGATCCGGTGGACTAGCGGACCTCTACGAGCAGTACTTC. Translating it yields CASRSGGLADLYEQYF.

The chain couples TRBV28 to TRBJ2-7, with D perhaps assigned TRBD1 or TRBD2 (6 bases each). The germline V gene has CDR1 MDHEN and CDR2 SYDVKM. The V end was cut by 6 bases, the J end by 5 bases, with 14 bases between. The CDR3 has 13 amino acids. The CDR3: CASRMGGADEQYF. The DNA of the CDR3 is TGTGCCAGCAGAATGGGGGGCGCGGACGAGCAGTACTTC.

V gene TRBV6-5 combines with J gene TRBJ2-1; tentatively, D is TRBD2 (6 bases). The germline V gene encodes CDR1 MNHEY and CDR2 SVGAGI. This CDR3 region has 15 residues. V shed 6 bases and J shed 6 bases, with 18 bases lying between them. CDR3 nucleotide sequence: TGTGCCAGCAGGAGAGGGCAGGGCGGGACCAATGAGCAGTTCTTC. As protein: CASRRGQGGTNEQFF.